These T cell receptor beta chains were read from a single sample in a study of cytomegalovirus exposure and HLA in healthy donors. The protocol was immunoSEQ multiplex PCR, while the TCRdb copy is restricted to in-frame clones and leaves out a portion. The profile shows some 56,000 clones, roughly 50% of them singletons. Sequencing was carried out using PBMCs. These TCRs come from a human donor in good health. CDR3s include the opening cysteine and the closing phenylalanine or tryptophan. Fields, in order: J gene, D gene, clone size, V gene, CDR3 length, CDR3 DNA, CDR3 protein. D genes are given only for firm matches. Clone sizes are given selectively: once, few, many, or a class where the clone is expanded.

TRBJ1-1	.	.	TRBV7-6	13	TGTGCCAGCAGCTTTTCCCGGAACACTGAAGCTTTCTTT	CASSFSRNTEAFF
TRBJ2-1	.	few	TRBV6-5	15	TGTGCCAGCAGCCTTTCCCCGAGCCCCTACAATGAGCAGTTCTTC	CASSLSPSPYNEQFF
TRBJ2-5	.	.	TRBV15	15	TGTGCCACCAGCAGAGTGGCAGGCAACCAAGAGACCCAGTACTTC	CATSRVAGNQETQYF
TRBJ1-1	.	.	TRBV19	16	TGTGCCAGTAGTATAGTAAGAGCCCCTCAGAACACTGAAGCTTTCTTT	CASSIVRAPQNTEAFF
TRBJ2-7	.	.	TRBV6-6	14	TGTGCCAGCAGTTACGAGGCAGTCTCCTACGAGCAGTACTTC	CASSYEAVSYEQYF
TRBJ1-1	TRBD1	few	TRBV6-5	15	TGTGCCAGCAGTCAGGGACAGGGGGCGTTCACTGAAGCTTTCTTT	CASSQGQGAFTEAFF
TRBJ2-7	.	.	TRBV27	12	TGTGCCAGCTCTGACAGGTTCAACGAGCAGTACTTC	CASSDRFNEQYF
TRBJ1-2	TRBD1	.	TRBV5-5	14	TGTGCCAGCAGCTTCAGGGGGCTAAACTATGGCTACACCTTC	CASSFRGLNYGYTF
TRBJ1-2	TRBD1	.	TRBV5-1	15	TGCGCCAGCAGCGCCAGAGAGACAGGGGAATATGGCTACACCTTC	CASSARETGEYGYTF
TRBJ1-2	TRBD1	.	TRBV5-5	14	TGTGCCAGCAGTTCGACAGGGTTGAACTATGGCTACACCTTC	CASSSTGLNYGYTF
TRBJ2-1	TRBD1	once	TRBV6-5	16	TGTGCCAGCAGTTACGTTATGGGACAGCGATGGAATGAGCAGTTCTTC	CASSYVMGQRWNEQFF
TRBJ1-1	.	few	TRBV6-5	14	TGTGCCAGCAGCCCTCCCAGGGGATACACTGAAGCTTTCTTT	CASSPPRGYTEAFF
TRBJ2-1	TRBD2	.	TRBV7-6	19	TGTGCCAGCAGCGCCCACCCCTTGTTAGCGGGGGGGATGAGCAATGAGCAGTTCTTC	CASSAHPLLAGGMSNEQFF
TRBJ2-6	TRBD1	.	TRBV7-2	17	TGTGCCAGCAGCCCCGGGACAGGGATCTCCGGGGCCAACGTCCTGACTTTC	CASSPGTGISGANVLTF
TRBJ2-7	TRBD1	.	TRBV6-1	15	TGTGCCAGCAGTTCCGGGACAGGAGGGTCCTACGAGCAGTACTTC	CASSSGTGGSYEQYF
TRBJ2-1	.	.	TRBV6-5	13	TGTGCCAGCAGTCCTACAGGGTACAATGAGCAGTTCTTC	CASSPTGYNEQFF
TRBJ1-3	TRBD1	.	TRBV5-4	15	TGTGCCAGCAGCTGGGACAGGAACTCTGGAAACACCATATATTTT	CASSWDRNSGNTIYF
TRBJ1-4	TRBD1	.	TRBV18	14	TGTGCCAGCTCACCGCAGCAGGGGGCAGAAAAACTGTTTTTT	CASSPQQGAEKLFF
TRBJ2-7	.	.	TRBV9	15	TGTGCCAGCAGCGAGGGGCCGACTCCGGTCTACGAGCAGTACTTC	CASSEGPTPVYEQYF
TRBJ2-4	TRBD2	.	TRBV7-9	15	TGTGCCAGCAGCTTAGACGTAGCGGGGGAAAACATTCAGTACTTC	CASSLDVAGENIQYF
TRBJ1-2	.	few	TRBV4-1	15	TGTGCCAGCAGCCAGGCGACAGCTACTAACTATGGCTACACCTTC	CASSQATATNYGYTF
TRBJ1-1	.	.	TRBV5-1	16	TGCGCCAGCAGCTTGCGGGGGGAAGTTATGAACACTGAAGCTTTCTTT	CASSLRGEVMNTEAFF
TRBJ2-3	TRBD2	.	TRBV5-6	17	TGTGCCAGCAGCCCACCTCGGAGCGGGGGTCCCACAGATACGCAGTATTTT	CASSPPRSGGPTDTQYF
TRBJ2-7	.	.	TRBV7-9	13	TGTGCCAGCAGCTTGACAGGCTACAACGAGCAGTACTTC	CASSLTGYNEQYF
TRBJ1-2	.	.	TRBV7-2	16	TGTGCCAGCAGTCCACCGTGGGAGAACACTAACTATGGCTACACCTTC	CASSPPWENTNYGYTF
TRBJ1-5	TRBD1	few	TRBV7-9	14	TGTGCCAGCAGCCCAGACAGGGTTAATCAGCCCCAGCATTTT	CASSPDRVNQPQHF
TRBJ1-5	TRBD1	.	TRBV7-8	18	TGTGCCAGCAGCGAACAGGGGGGGGCTTCTCTTAGCAATCAGCCCCAGCATTTT	CASSEQGGASLSNQPQHF
TRBJ2-2	TRBD1	few	TRBV5-1	15	TGCGCCAGCGGTGGACAGGGTTTGGGCACCGGGGAGCTGTTTTTT	CASGGQGLGTGELFF
TRBJ2-7	.	.	TRBV4-3	15	TGCGCCAGCAGCCAAGATGGGGGCAGATCCTACGAGCAGTACTTC	CASSQDGGRSYEQYF
TRBJ2-7	.	.	TRBV18	15	TGTGCCAGCTCACCCGCCAGGACAGGTGGAGGGGAGCAGTACTTC	CASSPARTGGGEQYF
TRBJ1-1	.	.	TRBV30	12	TGTGCCTGGCGGACGGGCCGGGGAGAAGCTTTCTTT	CAWRTGRGEAFF
TRBJ2-1	TRBD1	.	TRBV2	15	TGTGCCAGCAGTGCGCGGACAGGGGGGTACAATGAGCAGTTCTTC	CASSARTGGYNEQFF
TRBJ2-5	.	.	TRBV18	13	TGTGCCAGCTCACCTGGACAGCAAGAGACCCAGTACTTC	CASSPGQQETQYF
TRBJ1-4	.	.	TRBV7-9	15	TGTGCCAGCAGCTTAGCAGGGGCAACTAATGAAAAACTGTTTTTT	CASSLAGATNEKLFF
TRBJ1-5	.	.	TRBV29-1	13	TGCAGCGTTGGCGGGGTTGGCAATCAGCCCCAGCATTTT	CSVGGVGNQPQHF
TRBJ2-1	TRBD2	few	TRBV27	12	TGTGCCAGCAAGGGCGGGGGGAATGAGCAGTTCTTC	CASKGGGNEQFF
TRBJ1-1	TRBD1	.	TRBV7-9	16	TGTGCCAGCAGCTTAGTCGTGGGCACAGGGGGCACTGAAGCTTTCTTT	CASSLVVGTGGTEAFF
TRBJ1-3	.	few	TRBV30	12	TGTGCCTGGATTAGTGCCTGGAGCACCATATATTTT	CAWISAWSTIYF
TRBJ2-7	.	.	TRBV7-9	16	TGTGCCAGCAGCTCCCAAATCGACGGGATATCCTACGAGCAGTACTTC	CASSSQIDGISYEQYF
TRBJ2-3	TRBD1	.	TRBV7-9	15	TGTGCCAGCAGCCGACAGGGGGCGGGGGGAGATACGAAGTATTTT	CASSRQGAGGDTKYF
TRBJ2-1	TRBD2	few	TRBV30	13	TGTGCCTGGGTAGCGGGGACCTACAATGAGCAGTTCTTC	CAWVAGTYNEQFF
TRBJ2-1	.	once	TRBV7-6	14	TGTGCCAGCAGCACCCGACTAGTGACCAATGAGCAGTTCTTC	CASSTRLVTNEQFF
TRBJ2-7	TRBD1	.	TRBV4-3	16	TGCGCCAGCAGCCAAGATCTAGGACAGGGGGCCATCGAGCAGTACTTC	CASSQDLGQGAIEQYF
TRBJ1-6	.	.	TRBV19	14	TGTGCCAGTAGTATGGGAGACTCTTGGTCACCCCTCCACTTT	CASSMGDSWSPLHF
TRBJ2-1	.	few	TRBV7-2	15	TGTGCCAGCAGCTTAGGAGGTAGCGGTAACAATGAGCAGTTCTTC	CASSLGGSGNNEQFF
TRBJ1-6	.	.	TRBV5-1	14	TGCGCCAGCAGCTTGGGGGGGGGTGGTTCACCCCTCCACTTT	CASSLGGGGSPLHF
TRBJ1-2	.	.	TRBV5-5	12	TGTGCCAGCAGCCTACTAAACTATGGCTACACCTTC	CASSLLNYGYTF
TRBJ2-7	.	few	TRBV6-1	14	TGTGCCAGCAGTGTCCGGGGGAATGGCTACGAGCAGTACTTC	CASSVRGNGYEQYF